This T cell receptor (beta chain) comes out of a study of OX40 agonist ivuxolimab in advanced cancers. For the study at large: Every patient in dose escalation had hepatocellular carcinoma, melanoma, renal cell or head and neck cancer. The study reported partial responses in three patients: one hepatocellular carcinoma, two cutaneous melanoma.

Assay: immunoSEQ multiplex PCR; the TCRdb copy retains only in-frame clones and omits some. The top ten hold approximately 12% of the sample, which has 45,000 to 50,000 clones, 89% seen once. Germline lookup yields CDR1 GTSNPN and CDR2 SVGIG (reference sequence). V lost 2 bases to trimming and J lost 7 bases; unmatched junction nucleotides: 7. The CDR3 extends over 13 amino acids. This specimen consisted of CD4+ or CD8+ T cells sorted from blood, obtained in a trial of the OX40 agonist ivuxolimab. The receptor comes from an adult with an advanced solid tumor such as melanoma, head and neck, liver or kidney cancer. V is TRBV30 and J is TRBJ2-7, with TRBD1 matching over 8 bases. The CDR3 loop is CAWSPAGGWEQYF. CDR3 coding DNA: TGTGCCTGGAGTCCTGCAGGGGGCTGGGAGCAGTACTTC.